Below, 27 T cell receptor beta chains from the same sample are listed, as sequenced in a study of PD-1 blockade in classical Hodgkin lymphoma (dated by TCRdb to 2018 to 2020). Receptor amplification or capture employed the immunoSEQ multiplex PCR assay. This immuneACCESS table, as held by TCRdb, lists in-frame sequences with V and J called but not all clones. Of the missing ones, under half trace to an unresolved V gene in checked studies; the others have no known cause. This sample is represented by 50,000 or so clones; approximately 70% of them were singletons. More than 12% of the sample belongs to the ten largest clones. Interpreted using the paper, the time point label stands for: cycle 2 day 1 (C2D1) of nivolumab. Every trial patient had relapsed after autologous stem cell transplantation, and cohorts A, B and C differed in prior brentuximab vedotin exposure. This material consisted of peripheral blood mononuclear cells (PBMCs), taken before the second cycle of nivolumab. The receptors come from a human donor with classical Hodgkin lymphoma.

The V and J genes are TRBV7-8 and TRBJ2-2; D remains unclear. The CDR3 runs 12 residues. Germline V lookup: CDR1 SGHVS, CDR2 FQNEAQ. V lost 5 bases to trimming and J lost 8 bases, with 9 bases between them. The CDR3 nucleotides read TGTGCCAGCAGCCAAATGATGGGGGAGCTGTTTTTT. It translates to CASSQMMGELFF.

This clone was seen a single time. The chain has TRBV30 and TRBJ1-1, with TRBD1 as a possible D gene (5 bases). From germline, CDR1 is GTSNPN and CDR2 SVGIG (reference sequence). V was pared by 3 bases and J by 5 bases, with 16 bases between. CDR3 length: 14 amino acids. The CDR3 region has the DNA TGTGCCTGGAGCCTCGGGGGTATGCAAACTGAAGCTTTCTTT. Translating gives CAWSLGGMQTEAFF.

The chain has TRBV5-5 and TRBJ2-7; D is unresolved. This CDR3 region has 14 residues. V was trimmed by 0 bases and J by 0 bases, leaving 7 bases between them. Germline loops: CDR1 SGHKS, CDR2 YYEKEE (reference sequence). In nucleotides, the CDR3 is TGTGCCAGCAGCTTGGTACCCGACTCCTACGAGCAGTACTTC. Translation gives CASSLVPDSYEQYF.

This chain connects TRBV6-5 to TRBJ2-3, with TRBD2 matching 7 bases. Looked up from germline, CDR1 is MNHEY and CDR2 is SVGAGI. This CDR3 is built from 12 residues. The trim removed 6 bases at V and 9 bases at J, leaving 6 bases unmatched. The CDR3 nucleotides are TGTGCCAGCAGGCCAATGGGGGGGACGCAGTATTTT. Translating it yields CASRPMGGTQYF.

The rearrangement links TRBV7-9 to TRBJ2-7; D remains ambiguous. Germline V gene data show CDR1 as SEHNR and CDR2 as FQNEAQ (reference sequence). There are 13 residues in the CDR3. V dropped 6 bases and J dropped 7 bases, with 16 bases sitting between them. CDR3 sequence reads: CASSPPVFGEQYF. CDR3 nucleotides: TGTGCCAGCAGTCCCCCTGTATTTGGAGAGCAGTACTTC.

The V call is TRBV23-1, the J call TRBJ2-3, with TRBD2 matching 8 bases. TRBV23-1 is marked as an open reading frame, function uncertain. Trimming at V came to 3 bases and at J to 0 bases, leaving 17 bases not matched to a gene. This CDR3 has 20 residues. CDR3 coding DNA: TGCGCCAGCAGTCAGGGTCCGAATATCGGGCCTAGCGGGAGCACAGATACGCAGTATTTT. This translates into CASSQGPNIGPSGSTDTQYF.

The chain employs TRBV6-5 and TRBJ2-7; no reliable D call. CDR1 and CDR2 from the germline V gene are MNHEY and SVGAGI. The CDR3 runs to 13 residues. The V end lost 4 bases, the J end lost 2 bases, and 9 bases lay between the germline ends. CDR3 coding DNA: TGTGCCAGCAGTTGGACCCCCGCCTACGAGCAGTACTTC. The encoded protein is CASSWTPAYEQYF.

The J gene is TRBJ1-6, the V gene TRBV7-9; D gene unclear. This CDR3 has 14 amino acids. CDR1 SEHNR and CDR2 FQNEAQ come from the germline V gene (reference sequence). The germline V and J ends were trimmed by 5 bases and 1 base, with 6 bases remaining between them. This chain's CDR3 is CASSRESYNSPLHF. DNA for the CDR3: TGTGCCAGCAGCAGGGAGTCCTATAATTCACCCCTCCACTTT.

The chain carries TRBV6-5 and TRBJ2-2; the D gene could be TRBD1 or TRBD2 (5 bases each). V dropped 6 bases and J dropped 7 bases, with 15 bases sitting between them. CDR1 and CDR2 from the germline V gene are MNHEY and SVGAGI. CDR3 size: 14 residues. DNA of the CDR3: TGTGCCAGCAGCCGAACTCCAGGGAGCGGGGAGCTGTTTTTT. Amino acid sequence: CASSRTPGSGELFF.

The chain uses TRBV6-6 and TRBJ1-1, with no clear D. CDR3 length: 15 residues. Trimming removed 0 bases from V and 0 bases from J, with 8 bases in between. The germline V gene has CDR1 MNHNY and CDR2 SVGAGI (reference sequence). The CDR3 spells CASSYSRQLNTEAFF. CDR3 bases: TGTGCCAGCAGTTACTCGAGGCAGTTGAACACTGAAGCTTTCTTT.

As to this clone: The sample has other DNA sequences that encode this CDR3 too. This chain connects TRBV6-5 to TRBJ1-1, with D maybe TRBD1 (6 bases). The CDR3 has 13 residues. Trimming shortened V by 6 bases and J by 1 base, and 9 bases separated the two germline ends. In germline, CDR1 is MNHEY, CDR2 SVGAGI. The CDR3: CASSLTGNTEAFF. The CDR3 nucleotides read TGTGCCAGCAGCTTGACAGGGAACACTGAAGCTTTCTTT.

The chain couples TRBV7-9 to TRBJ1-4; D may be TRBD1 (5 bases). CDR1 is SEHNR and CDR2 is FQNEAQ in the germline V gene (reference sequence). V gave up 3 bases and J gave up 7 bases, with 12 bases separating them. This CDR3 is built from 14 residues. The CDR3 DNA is TGTGCCAGCAGCTTTCCCCGGACAATTGAAAAACTGTTTTTT. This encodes CASSFPRTIEKLFF.

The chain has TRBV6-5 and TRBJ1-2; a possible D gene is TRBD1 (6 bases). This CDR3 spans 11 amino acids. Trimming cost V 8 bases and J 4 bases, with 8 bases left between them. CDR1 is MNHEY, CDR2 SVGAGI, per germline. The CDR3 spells CASGGAYGYTF. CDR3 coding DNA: TGTGCCAGCGGGGGGGCCTATGGCTACACCTTC.

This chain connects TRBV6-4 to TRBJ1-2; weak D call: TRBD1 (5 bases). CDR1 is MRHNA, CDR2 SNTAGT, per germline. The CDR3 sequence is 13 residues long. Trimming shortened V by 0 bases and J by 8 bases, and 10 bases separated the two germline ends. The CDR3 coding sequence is TGTGCCAGCAGTGACTCGGGGGACGGGGGCTACACCTTC. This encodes CASSDSGDGGYTF.

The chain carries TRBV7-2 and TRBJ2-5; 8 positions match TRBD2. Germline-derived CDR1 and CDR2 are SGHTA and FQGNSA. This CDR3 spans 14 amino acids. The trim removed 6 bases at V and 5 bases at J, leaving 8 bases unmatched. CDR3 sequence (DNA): TGTGCCAGCAGGAGGCGGGAGGAGGGGGAGACCCAGTACTTC. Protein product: CASRRREEGETQYF. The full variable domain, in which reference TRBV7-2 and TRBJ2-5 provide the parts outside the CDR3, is GAGVSQSPSNKVTEKGKDVELRCDPISGHTALYWYRQSLGQGLEFLIYFQGNSAPDKSGLPSDRFSAERTGGSVSTLTIQRTQQEDSAVYLCASRRREEGETQYFGPGTRLLVL.

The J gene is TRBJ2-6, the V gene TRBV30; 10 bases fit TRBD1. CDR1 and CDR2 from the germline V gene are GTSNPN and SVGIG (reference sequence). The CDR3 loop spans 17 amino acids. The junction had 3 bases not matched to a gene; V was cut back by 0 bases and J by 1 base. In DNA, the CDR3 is TGTGCCTGGAGTGTATGGGACAGGGGTTCTGGGGCCAACGTCCTGACTTTC. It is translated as CAWSVWDRGSGANVLTF.

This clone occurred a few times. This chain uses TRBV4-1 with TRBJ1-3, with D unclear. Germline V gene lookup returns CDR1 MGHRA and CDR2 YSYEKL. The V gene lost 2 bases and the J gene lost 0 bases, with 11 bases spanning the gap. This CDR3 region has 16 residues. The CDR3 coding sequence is TGCGCCAGCAGCCAACCACCCCCGGTCTCTGGAAACACCATATATTTT. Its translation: CASSQPPPVSGNTIYF.

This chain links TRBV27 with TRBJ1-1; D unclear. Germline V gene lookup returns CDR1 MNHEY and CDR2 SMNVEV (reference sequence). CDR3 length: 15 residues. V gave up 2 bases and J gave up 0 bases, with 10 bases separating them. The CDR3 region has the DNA TGTGCCAGCAGTTTAAGCCCCACCTTGAACACTGAAGCTTTCTTT. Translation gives CASSLSPTLNTEAFF.

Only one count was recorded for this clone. The DNA for the CDR3 is TGTGCCAGCAGTGTTGGGACTCATTGGGAAGCTTTCTTT. This sequence encodes CASSVGTHWEAFF. The V call is TRBV28, the J call TRBJ1-1; the D gene is possibly TRBD1 (5 bases). The CDR3 is made up of 13 amino acids. V lost 5 bases to trimming and J lost 8 bases, with 15 bases between them. Germline V gene lookup returns CDR1 MDHEN and CDR2 SYDVKM.

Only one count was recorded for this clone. CDR3 amino acids: CASSSLWTDKRSYEQYF. The CDR3 bases are TGCGCCAGCTCAAGCCTTTGGACAGATAAACGCTCCTACGAGCAGTACTTC. The chain carries TRBV10-1 and TRBJ2-7, with D perhaps TRBD1 (6 bases). Trimming removed 8 bases at V and 0 bases at J, with 23 bases between. Germline V gene lookup returns CDR1 WNHNN and CDR2 SYGVQD (reference sequence). This CDR3 region has 17 residues.

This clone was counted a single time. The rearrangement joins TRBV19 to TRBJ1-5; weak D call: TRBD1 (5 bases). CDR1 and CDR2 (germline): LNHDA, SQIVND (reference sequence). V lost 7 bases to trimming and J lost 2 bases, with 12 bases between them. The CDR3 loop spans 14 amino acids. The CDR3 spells CASIAGYGNQPQHF. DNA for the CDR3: TGTGCCAGTATCGCAGGGTACGGCAATCAGCCCCAGCATTTT.

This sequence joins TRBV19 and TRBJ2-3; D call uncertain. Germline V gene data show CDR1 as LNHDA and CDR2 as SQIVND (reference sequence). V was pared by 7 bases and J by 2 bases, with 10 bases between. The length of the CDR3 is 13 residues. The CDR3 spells CASNDDDTDTQYF. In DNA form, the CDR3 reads TGTGCCAGTAACGACGACGACACAGATACGCAGTATTTT.

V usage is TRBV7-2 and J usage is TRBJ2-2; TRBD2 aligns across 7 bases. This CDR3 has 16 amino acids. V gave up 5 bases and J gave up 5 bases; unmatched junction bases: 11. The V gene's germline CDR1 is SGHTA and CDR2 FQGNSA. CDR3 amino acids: CASSQRPAGLTGELFF. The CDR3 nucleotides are TGTGCCAGCAGCCAGCGGCCAGCGGGGTTAACCGGGGAGCTGTTTTTT.

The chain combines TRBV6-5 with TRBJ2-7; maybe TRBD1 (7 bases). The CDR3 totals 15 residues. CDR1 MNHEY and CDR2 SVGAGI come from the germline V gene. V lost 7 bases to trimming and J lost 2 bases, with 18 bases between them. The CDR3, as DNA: TGTGCCAGCACCTACGGGGCGGGACAGCCCTACGAGCAGTACTTC. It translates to CASTYGAGQPYEQYF.

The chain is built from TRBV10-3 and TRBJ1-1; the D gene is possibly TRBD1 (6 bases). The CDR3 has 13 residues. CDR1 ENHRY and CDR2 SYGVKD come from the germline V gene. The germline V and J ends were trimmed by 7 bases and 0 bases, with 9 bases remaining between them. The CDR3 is CAITGDMNTEAFF. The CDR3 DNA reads TGTGCCATCACCGGGGACATGAACACTGAAGCTTTCTTT.

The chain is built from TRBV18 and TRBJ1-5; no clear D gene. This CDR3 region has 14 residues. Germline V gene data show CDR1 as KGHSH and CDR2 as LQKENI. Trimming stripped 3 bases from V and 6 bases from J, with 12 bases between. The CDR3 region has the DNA TGTGCCAGCTCACCGGGGAGACTTCCTCAGCCCCAGCATTTT. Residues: CASSPGRLPQPQHF. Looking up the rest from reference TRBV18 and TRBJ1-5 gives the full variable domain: NAGVMQNPRHLVRRRGQEARLRCSPMKGHSHVYWYRQLPEEGLKFMVYLQKENIIDESGMPKERFSAEFPKEGPSILRIQQVVRGDSAAYFCASSPGRLPQPQHFGDGTRLSIL.

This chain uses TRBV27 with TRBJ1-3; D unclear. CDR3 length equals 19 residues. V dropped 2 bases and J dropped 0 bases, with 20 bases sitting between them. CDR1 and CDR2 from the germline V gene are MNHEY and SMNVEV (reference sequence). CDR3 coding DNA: TGTGCCAGCAGTTTAAGGCCCACCCGTTTACCAAACTCTGGAAACACCATATATTTT. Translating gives CASSLRPTRLPNSGNTIYF.